This T cell receptor beta chain originates from a study of T cells in Graves' hyperthyroidism and ophthalmopathy. Researchers amplified the TCR beta CDR3 regions from RNA transcripts. The TCR CDR3 first-round RT-PCR relied on the HTBI primer set. TCRdb reanalysed the multiplex PCR reads using MiXCR and keeps one entry per CDR3 protein. The profile covers about 640,000 distinct CDR3 sequences, with around 20% appearing a single time and over 30% taken by the ten largest. The sequence came from a man aged 25-40 years with Graves' ophthalmopathy. The sample taken for sequencing was blood.

The CDR3 nucleotides read TGCGCCAGCAGCCAAGTCTCCGGCTACAATGAGCAGTTCTTC. This encodes CASSQVSGYNEQFF. V is TRBV4-3 and J is TRBJ2-1; D ambiguous. Germline V CDR1 and CDR2: LGHNA, YSLEER. Trimming took off 1 base at V and 3 bases at J, with 7 bases between the two ends. The CDR3 runs 14 residues.